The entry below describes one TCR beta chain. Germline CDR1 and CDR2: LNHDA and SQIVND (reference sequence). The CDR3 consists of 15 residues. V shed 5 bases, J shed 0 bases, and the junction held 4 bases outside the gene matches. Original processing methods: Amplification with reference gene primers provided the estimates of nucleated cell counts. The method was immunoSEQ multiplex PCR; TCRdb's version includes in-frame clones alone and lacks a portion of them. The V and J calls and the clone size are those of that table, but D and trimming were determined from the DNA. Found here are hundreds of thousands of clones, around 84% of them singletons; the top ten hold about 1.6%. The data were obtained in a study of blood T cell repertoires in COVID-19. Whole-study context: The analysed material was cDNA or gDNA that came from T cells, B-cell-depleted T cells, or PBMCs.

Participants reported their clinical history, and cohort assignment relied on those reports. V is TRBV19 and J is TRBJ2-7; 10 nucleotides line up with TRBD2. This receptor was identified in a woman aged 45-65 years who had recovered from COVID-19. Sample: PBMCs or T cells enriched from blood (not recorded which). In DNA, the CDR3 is TGTGCCAGTAGTTGGACTAGCGGTCCCTCCTACGAGCAGTACTTC. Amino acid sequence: CASSWTSGPSYEQYF.